This TCR beta chain originates from a study of cytomegalovirus exposure and HLA in healthy donors. Both 60 Vbeta primers and 13 Jbeta primers went into the PCR. Profiled with immunoSEQ multiplex PCR; TCRdb holds only in-frame clones, not every one. The profile shows 150,000 to 200,000 clones, 84% of them singletons. There are a few counts of this clone. The germline gives CDR1 SGHDN, CDR2 FVKESK. Trimming left V 0 bases short and J 2 bases short, with 4 bases between. The CDR3 runs 13 residues. This clonotype was sampled from a man aged 50 or older in good health and CMV-seropositive. The chain uses TRBV14 and TRBJ1-2; D gene unclear. The sample comprised PBMCs. CDR3: CASSQDRNYGYTF. The CDR3 DNA follows: TGTGCCAGCAGCCAAGACAGAAACTATGGCTACACCTTC.